Here is one T cell receptor (beta chain) with its context. Its antigen is not known. Chemo-refractory metastatic non-small-cell lung cancer patients were treated with focal radiation plus CTLA-4 blockade with ipilimumab. This record belongs to a study of radiotherapy plus CTLA-4 blockade in lung cancer. In the study overall: An objective response was seen in around 17% of patients, and disease control in around 33%. Findings of the study overall: Expansion of tumor-derived TCR clones was observed in blood after radiotherapy plus ipilimumab. Early blood T cell clone dynamics reportedly forecast response best, with interferon-beta.

V was cut by 2 bases and J by 6 bases, with 17 bases left in between. The CDR3 sequence is 15 residues long. Germline V CDR1 and CDR2: SGDLS, YYNGEE. Some clones are missing from TCRdb's copy, which holds only in-frame ones; the method was immunoSEQ multiplex PCR. Counted here are some 78,000 clones, around 86% occurring once; the ten biggest clones make up over 0.75%. The sequenced sample was peripheral blood, obtained from a patient treated with radiotherapy plus ipilimumab. The J gene is TRBJ1-2, the V gene TRBV9; D not certain. This receptor was taken from a human donor with non-small cell lung cancer who had stable disease on radiotherapy plus ipilimumab. The CDR3 coding sequence is TGTGCCAGCAGCGTTGCCTCCTCGGGGTCGGATGGCTACACCTTC. Protein sequence: CASSVASSGSDGYTF.